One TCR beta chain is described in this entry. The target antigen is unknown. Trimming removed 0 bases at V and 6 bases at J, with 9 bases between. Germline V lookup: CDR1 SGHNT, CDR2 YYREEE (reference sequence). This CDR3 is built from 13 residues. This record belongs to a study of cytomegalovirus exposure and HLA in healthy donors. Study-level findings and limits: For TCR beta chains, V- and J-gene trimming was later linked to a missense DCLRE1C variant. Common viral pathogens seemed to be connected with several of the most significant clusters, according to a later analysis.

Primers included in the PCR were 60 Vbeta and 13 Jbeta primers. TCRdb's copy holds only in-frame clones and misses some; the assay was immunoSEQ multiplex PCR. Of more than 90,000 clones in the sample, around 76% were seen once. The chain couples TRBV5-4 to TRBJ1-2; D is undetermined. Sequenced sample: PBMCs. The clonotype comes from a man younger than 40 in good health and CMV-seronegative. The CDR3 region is CASSLAGNHGYTF. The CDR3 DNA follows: TGTGCCAGCAGCTTGGCGGGGAACCATGGCTACACCTTC.